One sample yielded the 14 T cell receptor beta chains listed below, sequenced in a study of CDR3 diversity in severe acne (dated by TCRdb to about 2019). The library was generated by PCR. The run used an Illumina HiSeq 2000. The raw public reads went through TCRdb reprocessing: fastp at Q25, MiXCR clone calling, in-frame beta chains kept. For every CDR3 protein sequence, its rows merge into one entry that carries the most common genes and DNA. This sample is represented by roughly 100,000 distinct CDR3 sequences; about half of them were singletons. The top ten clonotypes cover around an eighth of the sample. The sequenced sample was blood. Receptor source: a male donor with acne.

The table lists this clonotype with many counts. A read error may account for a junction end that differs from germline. The CDR3 bases are TGTGCCAGCAGCCCTAGCGGGAAGGCCCCAGTCTTC. This encodes CASSPSGKAPVF. The chain couples TRBV4-2 to TRBJ2-1, with 9 positions matching TRBD2. The CDR3 loop spans 12 amino acids. Germline V gene sequence: CDR1 LGHNA, CDR2 YNFKEQ.

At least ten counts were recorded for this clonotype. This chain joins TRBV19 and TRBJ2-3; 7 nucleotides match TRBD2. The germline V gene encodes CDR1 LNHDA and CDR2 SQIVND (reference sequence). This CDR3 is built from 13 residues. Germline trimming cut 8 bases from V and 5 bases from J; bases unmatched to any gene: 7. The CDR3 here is CASGGLAEDTQYF. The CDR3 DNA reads TGTGCCAGTGGTGGGCTAGCGGAAGATACGCAGTATTTT.

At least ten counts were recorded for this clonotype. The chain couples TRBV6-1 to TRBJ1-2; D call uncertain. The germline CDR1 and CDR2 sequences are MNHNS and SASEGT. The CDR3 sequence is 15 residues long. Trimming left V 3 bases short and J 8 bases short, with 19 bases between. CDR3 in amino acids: CASSDGSRESDGYTF. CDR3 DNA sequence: TGTGCCAGCAGTGATGGCTCGAGGGAATCGGACGGCTACACCTTC.

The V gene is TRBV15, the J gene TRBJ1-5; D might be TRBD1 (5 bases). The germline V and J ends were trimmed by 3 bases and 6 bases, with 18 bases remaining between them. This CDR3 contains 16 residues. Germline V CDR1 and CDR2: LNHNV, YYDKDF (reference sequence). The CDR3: CATSSPQGSSVQPQHF. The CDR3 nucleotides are TGTGCCACCAGCAGCCCGCAGGGAAGCAGCGTTCAGCCCCAGCATTTT.

This CDR3 is CASSPRREGIYGYTF. Written as DNA, the CDR3 is TGTGCCAGCAGCCCACGCAGGGAGGGGATCTATGGCTACACCTTC. The rearrangement uses TRBV11-2 and TRBJ1-2, with D perhaps TRBD1 (5 bases). Germline V lookup: CDR1 SGHAT, CDR2 FQNNGV. The CDR3 sequence is 15 residues long. Deletions cut 5 bases from V and 4 bases from J, with 17 bases between.

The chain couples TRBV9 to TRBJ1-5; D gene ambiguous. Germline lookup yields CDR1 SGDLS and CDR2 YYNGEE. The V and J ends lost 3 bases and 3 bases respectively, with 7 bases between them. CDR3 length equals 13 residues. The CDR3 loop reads CASSDSPNQPQHF. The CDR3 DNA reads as TGTGCCAGCAGCGACTCACCCAATCAGCCCCAGCATTTT.

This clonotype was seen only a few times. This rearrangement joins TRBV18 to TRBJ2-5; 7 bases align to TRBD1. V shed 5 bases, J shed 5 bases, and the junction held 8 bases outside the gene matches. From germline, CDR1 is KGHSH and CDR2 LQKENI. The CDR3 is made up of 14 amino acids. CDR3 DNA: TGTGCCAGCTCATCTGGACAGGCCAGGGAGACCCAGTACTTC. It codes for CASSSGQARETQYF. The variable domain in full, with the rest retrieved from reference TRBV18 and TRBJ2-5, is NAGVMQNPRHLVRRRGQEARLRCSPMKGHSHVYWYRQLPEEGLKFMVYLQKENIIDESGMPKERFSAEFPKEGPSILRIQQVVRGDSAAYFCASSSGQARETQYFGPGTRLLVL.

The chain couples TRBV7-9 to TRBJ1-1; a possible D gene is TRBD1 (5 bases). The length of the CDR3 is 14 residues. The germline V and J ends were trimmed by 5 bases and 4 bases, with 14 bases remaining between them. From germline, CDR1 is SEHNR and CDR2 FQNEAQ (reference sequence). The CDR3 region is CASSLTYGGTEAFF. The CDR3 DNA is TGTGCCAGCAGCCTCACCTACGGGGGCACTGAAGCTTTCTTT.

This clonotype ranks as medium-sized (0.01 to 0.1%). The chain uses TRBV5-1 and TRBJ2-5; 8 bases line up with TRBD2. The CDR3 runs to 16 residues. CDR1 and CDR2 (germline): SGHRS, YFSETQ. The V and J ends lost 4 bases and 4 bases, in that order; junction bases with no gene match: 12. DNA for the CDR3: TGCGCCAGCAGCGGGGCGAGCGGGAGTCTGGGAGAGACCCAGTACTTC. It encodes CASSGASGSLGETQYF. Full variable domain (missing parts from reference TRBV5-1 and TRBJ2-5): KAGVTQTPRYLIKTRGQQVTLSCSPISGHRSVSWYQQTPGQGLQFLFEYFSETQRNKGNFPGRFSGRQFSNSRSEMNVSTLELGDSALYLCASSGASGSLGETQYFGPGTRLLVL.

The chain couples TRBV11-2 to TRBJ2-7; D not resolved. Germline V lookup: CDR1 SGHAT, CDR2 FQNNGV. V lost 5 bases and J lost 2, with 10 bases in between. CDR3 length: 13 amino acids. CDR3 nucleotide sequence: TGTGCCAGCAGCCACGGACGAGCCTACGAGCAGTACTTC. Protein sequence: CASSHGRAYEQYF.

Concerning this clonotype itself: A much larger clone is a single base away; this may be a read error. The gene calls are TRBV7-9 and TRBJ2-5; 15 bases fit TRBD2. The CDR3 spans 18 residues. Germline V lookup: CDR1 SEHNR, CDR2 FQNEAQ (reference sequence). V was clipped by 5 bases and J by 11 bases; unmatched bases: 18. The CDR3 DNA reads TGTGCCAGCAGCCCGCAGCTCGGACTAGCGGGAGGGACGAATGAGCAGTACTTC. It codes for CASSPQLGLAGGTNEQYF.

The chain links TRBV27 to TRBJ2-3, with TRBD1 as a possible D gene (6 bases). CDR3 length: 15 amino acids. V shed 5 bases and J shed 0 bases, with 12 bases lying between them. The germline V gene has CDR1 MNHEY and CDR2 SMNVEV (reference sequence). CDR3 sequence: CASSPGESSTDTQYF. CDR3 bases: TGTGCCAGCAGTCCAGGGGAATCTAGCACAGATACGCAGTATTTT.

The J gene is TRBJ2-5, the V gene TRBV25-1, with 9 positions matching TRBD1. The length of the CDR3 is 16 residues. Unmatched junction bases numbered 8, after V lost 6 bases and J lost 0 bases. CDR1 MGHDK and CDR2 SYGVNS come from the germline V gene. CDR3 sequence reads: CASSPSRDRDQETQYF. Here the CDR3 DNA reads TGTGCCAGCAGCCCGAGCCGGGACAGGGACCAAGAGACCCAGTACTTC. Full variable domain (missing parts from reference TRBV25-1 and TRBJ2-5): EADIYQTPRYLVIGTGKKITLECSQTMGHDKMYWYQQDPGMELHLIHYSYGVNSTEKGDLSSESTVSRIRTEHFPLTLESARPSHTSQYLCASSPSRDRDQETQYFGPGTRLLVL.

CDR3 sequence reads: CASTRNPMDGYTF. The DNA of the CDR3 is TGTGCCAGCACTCGGAACCCGATGGATGGCTACACCTTC. The chain couples TRBV7-2 to TRBJ1-2; D is unresolved. This CDR3 contains 13 residues. CDR1 SGHTA and CDR2 FQGNSA come from the germline V gene. V gave up 7 bases and J gave up 6 bases, with 15 bases separating them.